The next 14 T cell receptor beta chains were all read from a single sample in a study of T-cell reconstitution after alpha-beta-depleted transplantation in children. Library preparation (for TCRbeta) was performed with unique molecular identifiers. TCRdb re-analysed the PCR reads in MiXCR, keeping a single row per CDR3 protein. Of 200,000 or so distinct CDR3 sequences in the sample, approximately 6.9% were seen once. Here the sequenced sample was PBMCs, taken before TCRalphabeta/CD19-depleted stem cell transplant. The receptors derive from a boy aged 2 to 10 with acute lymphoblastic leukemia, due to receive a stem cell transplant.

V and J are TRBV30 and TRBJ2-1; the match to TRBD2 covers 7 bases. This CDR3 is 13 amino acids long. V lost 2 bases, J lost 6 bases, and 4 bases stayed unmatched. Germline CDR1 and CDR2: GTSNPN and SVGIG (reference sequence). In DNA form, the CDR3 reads TGTGCCTGGAGTACGGGGGGACGCAATGAGCAGTTCTTC. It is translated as CAWSTGGRNEQFF.

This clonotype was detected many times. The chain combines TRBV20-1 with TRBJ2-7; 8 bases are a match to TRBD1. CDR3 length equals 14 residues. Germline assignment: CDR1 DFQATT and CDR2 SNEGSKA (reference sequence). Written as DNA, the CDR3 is TGCAGCGGTCTGACTGACAGGGGCCCCTACGAGCAGTACTTC. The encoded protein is CSGLTDRGPYEQYF.

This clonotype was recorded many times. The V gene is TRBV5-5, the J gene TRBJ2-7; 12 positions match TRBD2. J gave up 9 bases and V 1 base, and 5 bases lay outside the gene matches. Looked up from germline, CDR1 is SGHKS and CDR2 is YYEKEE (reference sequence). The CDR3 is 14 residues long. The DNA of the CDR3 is TGTGCCAGCAGCTTGACTAGCGGGAGGACCGGGCAGTACTTC. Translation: CASSLTSGRTGQYF.

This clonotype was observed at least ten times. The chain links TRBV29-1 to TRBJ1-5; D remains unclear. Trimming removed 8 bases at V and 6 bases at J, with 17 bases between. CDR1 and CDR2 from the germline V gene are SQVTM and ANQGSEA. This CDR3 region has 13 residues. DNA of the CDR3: TGCAGCTTTTCAGACTCGGGCGGTCAGCCCCAGCATTTT. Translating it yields CSFSDSGGQPQHF.

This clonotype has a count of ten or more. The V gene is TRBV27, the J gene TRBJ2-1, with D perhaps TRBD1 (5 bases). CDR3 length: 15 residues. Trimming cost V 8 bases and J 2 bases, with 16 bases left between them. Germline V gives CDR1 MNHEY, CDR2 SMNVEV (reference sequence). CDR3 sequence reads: CASASQGNTYNEQFF. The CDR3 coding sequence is TGTGCCAGCGCCTCCCAGGGTAATACCTACAATGAGCAGTTCTTC.

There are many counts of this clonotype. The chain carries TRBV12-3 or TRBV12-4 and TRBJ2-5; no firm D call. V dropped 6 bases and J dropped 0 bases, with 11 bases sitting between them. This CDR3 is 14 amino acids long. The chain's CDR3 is CASSQDLNQETQYF. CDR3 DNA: TGTGCCAGCAGCCAAGACTTAAACCAAGAGACCCAGTACTTC.

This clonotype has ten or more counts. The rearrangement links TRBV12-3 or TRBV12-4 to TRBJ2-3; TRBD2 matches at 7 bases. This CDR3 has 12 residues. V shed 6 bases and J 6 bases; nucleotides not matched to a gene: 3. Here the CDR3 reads CASSFGGDTQYF. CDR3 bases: TGTGCCAGCAGCTTCGGGGGGGATACGCAGTATTTT.

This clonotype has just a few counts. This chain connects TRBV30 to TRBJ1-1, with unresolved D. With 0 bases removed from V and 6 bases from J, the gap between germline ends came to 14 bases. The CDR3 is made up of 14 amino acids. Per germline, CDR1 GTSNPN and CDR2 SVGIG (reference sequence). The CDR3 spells CAWSVLQLPAEAFF. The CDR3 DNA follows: TGTGCCTGGAGTGTACTGCAGTTGCCGGCTGAAGCTTTCTTT.

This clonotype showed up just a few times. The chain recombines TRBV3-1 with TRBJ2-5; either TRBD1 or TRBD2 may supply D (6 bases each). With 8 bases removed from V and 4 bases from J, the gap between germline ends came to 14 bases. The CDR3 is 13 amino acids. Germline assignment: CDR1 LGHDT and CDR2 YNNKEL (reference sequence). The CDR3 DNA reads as TGTGCCAGCGCAACAAGGGGGGTAGAGACCCAGTACTTC. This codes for CASATRGVETQYF.

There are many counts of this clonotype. CDR3 amino acids: CASSSSIPYEQYF. The CDR3 DNA reads as TGTGCCAGCAGTTCCTCCATACCGTACGAGCAGTACTTC. The rearrangement joins TRBV28 to TRBJ2-7; D is unresolved. Germline CDR1 MDHEN, CDR2 SYDVKM. The CDR3 length is 13 residues. Trimming stripped 4 bases from V and 4 bases from J, with 11 bases between.

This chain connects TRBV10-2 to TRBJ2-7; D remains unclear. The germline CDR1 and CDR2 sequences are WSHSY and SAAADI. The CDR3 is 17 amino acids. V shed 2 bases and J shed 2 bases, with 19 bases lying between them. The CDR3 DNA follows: TGCGCCAGCAGTGAGCCGAGTATGGGCCCAAGGGCCTACGAGCAGTACTTC. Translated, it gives CASSEPSMGPRAYEQYF.

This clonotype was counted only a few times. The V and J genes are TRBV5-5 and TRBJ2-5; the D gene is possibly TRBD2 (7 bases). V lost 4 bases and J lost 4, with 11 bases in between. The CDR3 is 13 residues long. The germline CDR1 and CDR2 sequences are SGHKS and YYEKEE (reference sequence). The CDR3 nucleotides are TGTGCCAGCAGCAGAGGGGGGGGAGAGACCCAGTACTTC. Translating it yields CASSRGGGETQYF.

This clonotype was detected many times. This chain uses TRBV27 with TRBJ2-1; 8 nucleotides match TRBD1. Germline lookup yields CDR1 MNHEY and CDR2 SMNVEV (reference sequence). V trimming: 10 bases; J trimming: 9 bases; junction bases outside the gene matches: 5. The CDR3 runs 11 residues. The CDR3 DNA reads TGTGCCACTAAGCAGGGGGCTGAGCAGTTCTTC. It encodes CATKQGAEQFF.

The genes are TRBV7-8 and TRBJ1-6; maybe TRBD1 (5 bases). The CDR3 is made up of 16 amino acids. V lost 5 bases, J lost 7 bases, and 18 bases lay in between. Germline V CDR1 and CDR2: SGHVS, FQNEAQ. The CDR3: CASSPYIGTVNSPLHF. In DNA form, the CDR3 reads TGTGCCAGCAGCCCCTACATCGGGACGGTAAATTCACCCCTCCACTTT. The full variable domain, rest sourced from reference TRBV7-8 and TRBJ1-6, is GAGVSQSPRYKVAKRGQDVALRCDPISGHVSLFWYQQALGQGPEFLTYFQNEAQLDKSGLPSDRFFAERPEGSVSTLKIQRTQQEDSAVYLCASSPYIGTVNSPLHFGNGTRLTVT.